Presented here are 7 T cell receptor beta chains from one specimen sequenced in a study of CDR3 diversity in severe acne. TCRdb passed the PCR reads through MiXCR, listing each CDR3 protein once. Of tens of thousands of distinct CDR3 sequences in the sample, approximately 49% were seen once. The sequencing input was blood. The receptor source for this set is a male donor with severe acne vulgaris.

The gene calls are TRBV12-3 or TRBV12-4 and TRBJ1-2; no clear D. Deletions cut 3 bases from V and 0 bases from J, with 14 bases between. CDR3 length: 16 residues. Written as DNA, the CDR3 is TGTGCCAGCAGTTTTTACAGAGGCTATCCTAACTATGGCTACACCTTC. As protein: CASSFYRGYPNYGYTF.

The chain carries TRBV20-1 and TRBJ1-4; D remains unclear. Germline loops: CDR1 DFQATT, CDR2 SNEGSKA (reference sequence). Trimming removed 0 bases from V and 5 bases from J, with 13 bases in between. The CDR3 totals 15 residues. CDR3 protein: CSARDRQSNNEKLFF. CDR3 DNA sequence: TGCAGTGCTAGAGATCGTCAGTCTAACAATGAAAAACTGTTTTTT.

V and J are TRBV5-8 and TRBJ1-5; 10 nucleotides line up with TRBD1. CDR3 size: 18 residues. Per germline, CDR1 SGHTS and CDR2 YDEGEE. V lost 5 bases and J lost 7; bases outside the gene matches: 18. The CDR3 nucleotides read TGTGCCAGCAGTTATTATAGACCGGGACAGGGGATAAGGCAGCCCCAGCATTTT. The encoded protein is CASSYYRPGQGIRQPQHF. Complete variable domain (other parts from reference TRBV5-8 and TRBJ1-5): EAGVTQSPTHLIKTRGQQATLRCSPISGHTSVYWYQQALGLGLQFLLWYDEGEERNRGNFPPRFSGRQFPNYSSELNVNALELEDSALYLCASSYYRPGQGIRQPQHFGDGTRLSIL.

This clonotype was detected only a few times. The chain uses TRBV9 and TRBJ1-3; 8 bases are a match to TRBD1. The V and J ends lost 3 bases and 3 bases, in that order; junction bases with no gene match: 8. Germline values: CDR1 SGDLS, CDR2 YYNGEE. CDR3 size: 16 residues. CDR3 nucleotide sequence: TGTGCCAGCAGCGCATCCCAGGGGGCAGGTGGAAACACCATATATTTT. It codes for CASSASQGAGGNTIYF.

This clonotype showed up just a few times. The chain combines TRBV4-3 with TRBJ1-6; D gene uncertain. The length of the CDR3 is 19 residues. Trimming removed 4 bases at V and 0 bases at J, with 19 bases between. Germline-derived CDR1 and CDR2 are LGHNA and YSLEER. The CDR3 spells CASSLHAGGIYSYNSPLHF. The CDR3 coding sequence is TGCGCCAGCAGCCTCCATGCCGGAGGGATCTACTCCTATAATTCACCCCTCCACTTT.

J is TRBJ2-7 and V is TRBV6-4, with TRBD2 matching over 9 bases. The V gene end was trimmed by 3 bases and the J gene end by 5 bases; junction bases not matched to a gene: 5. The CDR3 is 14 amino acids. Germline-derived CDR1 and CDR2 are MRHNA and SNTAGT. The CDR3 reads CASSELAGVHEQYF. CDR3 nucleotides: TGTGCCAGCAGTGAACTAGCGGGTGTCCACGAGCAGTACTTC.

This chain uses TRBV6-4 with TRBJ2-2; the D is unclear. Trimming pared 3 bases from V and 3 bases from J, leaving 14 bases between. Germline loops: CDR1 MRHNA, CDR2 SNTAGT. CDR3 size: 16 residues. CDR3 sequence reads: CASSEGTFRDTGELFF. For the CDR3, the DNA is TGTGCCAGCAGTGAAGGCACGTTTAGGGACACCGGGGAGCTGTTTTTT.